This T cell receptor (beta chain) was recorded in a study of T cells expressing NK-cell markers (dated by TCRdb to the early 2020s). In the study overall: Three sorted T-cell subsets (CD3+CD56+NKG2C+, CD3+CD56+NKG2C- and CD3+CD56-NKG2C+) from fewer than 10 donors had their TCR beta-chain repertoires profiled. Of the eight sequenced donors, seven were found to be HCMV-seropositive and one was found to be HCMV-seronegative. Randomly selected healthy volunteers, three men and five women, were used as the eight sequenced donors. Sequencing of the libraries produced 2 x 150 bp reads on Illumina HiSeq 2000/2500, MiSeq or NextSeq. Study-level results and caveats: Whether the expanded NKG2C-expressing T cell clones were specific for HCMV antigens remained unclear. In more than five donors, the dominant CD3+CD56+NKG2C+ clonotypes ranked among the top 10 CD8+ clonotypes, making up 1.0-7.0% of CD8+ T cells. Those dominant clonotypes were again the most abundant among CD3+CD56-NKG2C+ cells in a few donors, at about 28.3-60.1%.

Sequenced using an Illumina HiSeq 2000. 5'RACE template switching, by which a universal primer site and unique molecular identifiers were added, was used to make TCR beta cDNA libraries. cDNA synthesis was primed from the TCR beta constant segment and was followed by two successive PCR amplification steps. The paper's data handling went like this. Reads were demultiplexed and grouped by UMI with MIGEC, and clonotypes were assembled and quantified with MiTCR. Only TCR cDNA sequences supported by at least two reads were kept to exclude erroneous sequences. Downstream repertoire analysis used the tcR package, and clonotypes were matched across fractions by CDR3 nucleotide sequence plus V segment. VDJmatch was used to annotate antigen specificity against VDJdb, with one amino acid substitution in CDR3 allowed. Reprocessed by TCRdb, the reads give a single entry per CDR3 protein sequence, without DNA. Here the V and J calls rest on TCRdb's processing, not on the authors' analysis. The sample has roughly 380,000 distinct CDR3 sequences on record. The top ten clones comprise around 5.3% of the sample.

CDR1 ENHRY and CDR2 SYGVKD were looked up in the germline V gene. The CDR3 measures 18 amino acids from cysteine to phenylalanine. The entry carries no DNA sequence. On this clonotype: Its antigen is not yet known.

A commercial ELISA kit detecting HCMV-specific IgG in serum was used to determine HCMV serostatus. Peripheral blood mononuclear cells were isolated from blood by Ficoll density gradient centrifugation. The clonotype comes from a man aged 18 to 70 in good health. In this chain, TRBV10-3 is recombined with TRBJ2-1; TCRdb calls TRBD1, which cannot be checked without DNA. Sequencing input: blood T cells: a sorted CD56 or NKG2C T cell subset, CD4+ or CD8+ T cells, or bulk PBMC T cells (not recorded which). CDR3 protein: CAISGQGARSSSYNEQFF.